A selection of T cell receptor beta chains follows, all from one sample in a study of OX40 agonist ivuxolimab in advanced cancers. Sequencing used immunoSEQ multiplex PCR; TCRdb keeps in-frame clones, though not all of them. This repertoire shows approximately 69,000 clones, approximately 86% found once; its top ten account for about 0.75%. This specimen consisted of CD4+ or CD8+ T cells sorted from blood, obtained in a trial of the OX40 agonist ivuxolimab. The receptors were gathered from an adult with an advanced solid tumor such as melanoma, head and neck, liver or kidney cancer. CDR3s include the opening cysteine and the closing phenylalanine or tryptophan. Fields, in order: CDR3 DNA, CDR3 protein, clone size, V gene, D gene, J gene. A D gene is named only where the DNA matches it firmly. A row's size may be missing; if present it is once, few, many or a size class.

DNA: TGTGCCAGCAGTGACACACTAGCGGGAGCCGGAGATACGCAGTATTTT
CDR3: CASSDTLAGAGDTQYF
size: .
V: TRBV6-1
D: TRBD2
J: TRBJ2-3

DNA: TGTGCCACCCCCCGGGGGGCTGGGCGGGAGACCCAGTACTTC
CDR3: CATPRGAGRETQYF
size: .
V: TRBV2
D: .
J: TRBJ2-5

DNA: TGTGCCAGCAGTGTCCGGGATCCCACCCGGAGTGAGCAGTTCTTC
CDR3: CASSVRDPTRSEQFF
size: .
V: TRBV2
D: .
J: TRBJ2-1

DNA: TGTGCCAGCCGGGCAGGGGGGATAAATCAGCCCCAGCATTTT
CDR3: CASRAGGINQPQHF
size: once
V: TRBV25-1
D: TRBD1
J: TRBJ1-5

DNA: TGTGCCAGCAGTGGAGACAGGGGGGGCCCTCCGGTCTTT
CDR3: CASSGDRGGPPVF
size: .
V: TRBV25-1
D: TRBD1
J: TRBJ1-4

DNA: TGTGCCAGTAGTATCGGGCCGCGAAACTATGGCTACACCTTC
CDR3: CASSIGPRNYGYTF
size: .
V: TRBV19
D: .
J: TRBJ1-2

DNA: TGTGCCAGCTCTGTCGGGGGTGGGCAGCCCCAGCATTTT
CDR3: CASSVGGGQPQHF
size: .
V: TRBV6-6
D: .
J: TRBJ1-5

DNA: TGTGCCAGCAGCGTGAGCGGGAGTGAAAGCTACGAGCAGTACTTC
CDR3: CASSVSGSESYEQYF
size: .
V: TRBV5-4
D: TRBD2
J: TRBJ2-7

DNA: TGTGCCTGGAGTAGTCCCCCCCCATGGGCAGGAGATTACGAGCAGTACTTC
CDR3: CAWSSPPPWAGDYEQYF
size: .
V: TRBV30
D: .
J: TRBJ2-7

DNA: TGTGCCAGCAGGCGAGGACTAGCGGACTACAATGAGCAGTTCTTC
CDR3: CASRRGLADYNEQFF
size: .
V: TRBV5-4
D: TRBD2
J: TRBJ2-1

DNA: TGCGCCAGCAGCCACCCAGGACGTATTAAAGAGACCCAGTACTTC
CDR3: CASSHPGRIKETQYF
size: .
V: TRBV4-3
D: .
J: TRBJ2-5

DNA: TGCGCCAGCAGGCCAGGACAGGGCTACGAGCAGTACTTC
CDR3: CASRPGQGYEQYF
size: .
V: TRBV5-1
D: TRBD1
J: TRBJ2-7

DNA: TGTGCCAGCAGCTTAGTAAGCACCGGGGAGCTGTTTTTT
CDR3: CASSLVSTGELFF
size: .
V: TRBV7-2
D: .
J: TRBJ2-2

DNA: TGCGCCAGCAGCCAAGATTTGGCAGTAAATGAAAAACTGTTTTTT
CDR3: CASSQDLAVNEKLFF
size: .
V: TRBV4-3
D: .
J: TRBJ1-4

DNA: TGCGCCAGCAGCACCGGGACAGGCGTTAGGGAAAAACTGTTTTTT
CDR3: CASSTGTGVREKLFF
size: .
V: TRBV5-1
D: TRBD1
J: TRBJ1-4

DNA: TGTGCCAGCAGCTTCCTTAGCGGGGGGAACACAGATACGCAGTATTTT
CDR3: CASSFLSGGNTDTQYF
size: few
V: TRBV7-2
D: TRBD2
J: TRBJ2-3

DNA: TGTGCCACCAGCAGAGATCTCCGCCCTAATGAAAAACTGTTTTTT
CDR3: CATSRDLRPNEKLFF
size: .
V: TRBV15
D: .
J: TRBJ1-4

DNA: TGTGCCAGCTCACAGGGTGGGTCGAGCACAGATACGCAGTATTTT
CDR3: CASSQGGSSTDTQYF
size: .
V: TRBV18
D: .
J: TRBJ2-3

DNA: TGCGCCAGCACCCAAGGGCACCGGGGTGAAAAACTGTTTTTT
CDR3: CASTQGHRGEKLFF
size: .
V: TRBV5-1
D: .
J: TRBJ1-4

DNA: TGTGCTAGTGGTTTCCAATCCGGGGAGCTGTTTTTT
CDR3: CASGFQSGELFF
size: .
V: TRBV12-5
D: .
J: TRBJ2-2

DNA: TGTGCCAGCAGCCCAGGACAGGGGATTGCTTCACCCCTCCACTTT
CDR3: CASSPGQGIASPLHF
size: once
V: TRBV2
D: TRBD1
J: TRBJ1-6

DNA: TGTGCCAGCAGCTTAGCCGGGACAGGGGACGGCTACACCTTC
CDR3: CASSLAGTGDGYTF
size: .
V: TRBV7-3
D: TRBD1
J: TRBJ1-2

DNA: TGTGCCAGCAGCCCGGGACTAGCGGGCGGGGAAGAGACCCAGTACTTC
CDR3: CASSPGLAGGEETQYF
size: .
V: TRBV28
D: TRBD2
J: TRBJ2-5

DNA: TGTGCCAGCAGCTTGGGCCTACGAACCTCCTACGAGCAGTACTTC
CDR3: CASSLGLRTSYEQYF
size: .
V: TRBV5-8
D: .
J: TRBJ2-7

DNA: TGTGCCAGCAGTAACAGGGCTAATTCACCCCTCCACTTT
CDR3: CASSNRANSPLHF
size: .
V: TRBV6-5
D: .
J: TRBJ1-6

DNA: TGCGCCAGCAGCTTGGTACAGGAGAACTACGAGCAGTACTTC
CDR3: CASSLVQENYEQYF
size: .
V: TRBV5-1
D: .
J: TRBJ2-7

DNA: TGTGCCTGGAGTGTCGGCGGCTATGGCTACACCTTC
CDR3: CAWSVGGYGYTF
size: .
V: TRBV30
D: .
J: TRBJ1-2